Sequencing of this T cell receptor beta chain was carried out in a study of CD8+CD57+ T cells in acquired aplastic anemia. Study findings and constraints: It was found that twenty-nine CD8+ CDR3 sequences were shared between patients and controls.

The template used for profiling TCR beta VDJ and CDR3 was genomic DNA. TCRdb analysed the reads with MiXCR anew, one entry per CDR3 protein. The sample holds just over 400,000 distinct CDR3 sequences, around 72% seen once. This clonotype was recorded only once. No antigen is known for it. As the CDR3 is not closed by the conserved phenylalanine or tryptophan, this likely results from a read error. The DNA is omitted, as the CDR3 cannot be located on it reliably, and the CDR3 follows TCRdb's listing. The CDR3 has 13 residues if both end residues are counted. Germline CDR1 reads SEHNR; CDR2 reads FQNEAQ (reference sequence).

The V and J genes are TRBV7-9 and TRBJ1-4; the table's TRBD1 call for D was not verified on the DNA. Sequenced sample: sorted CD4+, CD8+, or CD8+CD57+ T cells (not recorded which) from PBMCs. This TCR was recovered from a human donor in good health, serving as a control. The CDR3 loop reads CASSSTGTQYFVS.